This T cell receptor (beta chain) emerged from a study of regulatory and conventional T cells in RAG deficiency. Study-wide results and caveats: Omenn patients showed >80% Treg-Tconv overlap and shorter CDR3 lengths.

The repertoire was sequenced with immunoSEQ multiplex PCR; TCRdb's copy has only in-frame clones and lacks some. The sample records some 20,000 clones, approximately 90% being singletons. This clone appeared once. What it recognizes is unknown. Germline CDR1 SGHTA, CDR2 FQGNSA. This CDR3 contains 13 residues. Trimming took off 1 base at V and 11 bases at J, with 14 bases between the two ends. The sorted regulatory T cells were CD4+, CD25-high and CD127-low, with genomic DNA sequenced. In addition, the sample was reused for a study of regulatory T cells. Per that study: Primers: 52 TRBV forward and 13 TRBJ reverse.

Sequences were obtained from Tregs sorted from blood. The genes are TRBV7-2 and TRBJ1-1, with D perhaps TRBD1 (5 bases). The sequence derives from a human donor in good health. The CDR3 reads CASSLDRGQWAFF. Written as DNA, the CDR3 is TGTGCCAGCAGCTTAGATCGGGGCCAGTGGGCTTTCTTT.